This T cell receptor (beta chain) was recovered during a study of CD8 T cells in ankylosing spondylitis. Germline V gives CDR1 LGHNT, CDR2 FRNRAP. V gave up 3 bases and J gave up 5 bases, with 7 bases separating them. The CDR3 sequence is 13 residues long. This clonotype was seen more than once but under ten times. Quantitative 5'-RACE with molecular barcodes generated TCR beta libraries. Each CDR3 protein gets one entry after TCRdb re-called the 5' RACE reads with MiXCR. The table lists hundreds of thousands of distinct CDR3 sequences, over 30% of them singletons. The chain employs TRBV12-5 and TRBJ2-2, with unresolved D. The receptor was isolated from a male donor with ankylosing spondylitis or in good health (not recorded which). The sequencing input was blood, either unsorted or a sorted T cell fraction (not recorded which). The CDR3 region is CASGFALTGELFF. In DNA, the CDR3 is TGTGCTAGTGGTTTCGCCCTGACCGGGGAGCTGTTTTTT. Supplemented by reference TRBV12-5 and TRBJ2-2, the full variable domain reads DARVTQTPRHKVTEMGQEVTMRCQPILGHNTVFWYRQTMMQGLELLAYFRNRAPLDDSGMPKDRFSAEMPDATLATLKIQPSEPRDSAVYFCASGFALTGELFFGEGSRLTVL.